Listed here are 14 T cell receptor beta chains from one sample, sequenced in a study of human T cells and chemical hapten exposure. Each CDR3 protein is one row after TCRdb ran MiXCR on the 5' RACE reads. In the table there are approximately 140,000 distinct CDR3 sequences, about 4% of which are singletons. Total RNA was isolated from whole blood that had not been fractionated. The receptors derive from a female donor in good health.

This clonotype was observed many times. The rearrangement uses TRBV5-1 and TRBJ1-1, with D unresolved. This CDR3 is built from 15 residues. The germline V gene encodes CDR1 SGHRS and CDR2 YFSETQ. Trimming took off 4 bases at V and 3 bases at J, with 16 bases between the two ends. The CDR3, as DNA: TGCGCCAGCAGCCGACGGGCATCCGAGGACACTGAAGCTTTCTTT. It yields the protein CASSRRASEDTEAFF. Based on the CDR3 plus reference TRBV5-1 and TRBJ1-1, the full variable domain is KAGVTQTPRYLIKTRGQQVTLSCSPISGHRSVSWYQQTPGQGLQFLFEYFSETQRNKGNFPGRFSGRQFSNSRSEMNVSTLELGDSALYLCASSRRASEDTEAFFGQGTRLTVV.

This clonotype was counted at least ten times. The chain combines TRBV6-6 with TRBJ1-2; no firm D call. Between the trimmed V and J ends, which lost 3 bases and 4 bases, there was a span of 9 bases. This CDR3 spans 13 amino acids. Germline V gene sequence: CDR1 MNHNY, CDR2 SVGAGI (reference sequence). The CDR3, as DNA: TGTGCCAGCAGTTATCCATTTAGCTATGGCTACACCTTC. This encodes CASSYPFSYGYTF.

This clonotype was counted many times. The chain is built from TRBV7-9 and TRBJ1-1; maybe TRBD1 (5 bases). CDR3 length equals 13 residues. V lost 3 bases, J lost 1 base, and 6 bases lay in between. The V gene's germline CDR1 is SEHNR and CDR2 FQNEAQ (reference sequence). The CDR3 DNA sequence: TGTGCCAGCAGCTTCAGGGAGAACACTGAAGCTTTCTTT. Protein product: CASSFRENTEAFF.

This clonotype showed up many times. This chain uses TRBV5-1 with TRBJ2-3, with D perhaps matching TRBD2 (6 bases). Trimming cost V 4 bases and J 2 bases, with 11 bases left between them. Germline V CDR1 and CDR2: SGHRS, YFSETQ. The CDR3 runs 14 residues. The CDR3 sequence: CASSRWGDTDTQYF. In DNA form, the CDR3 reads TGCGCCAGCAGCAGGTGGGGGGACACAGATACGCAGTATTTT.

The chain employs TRBV5-1 and TRBJ1-6, with D possibly matching TRBD1 (6 bases). Trimming cost V 3 bases and J 10 bases, with 11 bases left between them. In germline, CDR1 is SGHRS, CDR2 YFSETQ. The length of the CDR3 is 13 residues. The CDR3 nucleotides read TGCGCCAGCAGCTGGACAGAGTCCTCACCCCTCCACTTT. It specifies CASSWTESSPLHF.

This clonotype showed up many times. The rearrangement links TRBV29-1 to TRBJ2-4; D might be TRBD1 (5 bases). V lost 6 bases to trimming and J lost 0 bases, with 12 bases between them. The CDR3 extends over 14 amino acids. Germline loops: CDR1 SQVTM, CDR2 ANQGSEA. CDR3 region: CSVRQQLAKNIQYF. CDR3 in DNA: TGCAGCGTCCGACAGCAATTAGCCAAAAACATTCAGTACTTC.

The chain is built from TRBV29-1 and TRBJ2-1; 7 positions match TRBD2. V lost 5 bases, J lost 7 bases, and 11 bases stayed unmatched. Germline CDR1 is SQVTM and CDR2 is ANQGSEA. This CDR3 has 14 residues. The DNA for the CDR3 is TGCAGCGTTCCGGTTCTAGCGGTAGGGAATGAGCAGTTCTTC. This translates into CSVPVLAVGNEQFF.

The chain uses TRBV7-2 and TRBJ2-1; D is undetermined. V lost 5 bases and J lost 8, with 16 bases in between. The length of the CDR3 is 14 residues. Germline CDR1 reads SGHTA; CDR2 reads FQGNSA. In DNA, the CDR3 is TGTGCCAGCAGCCCCCGAGGAACGTCGGATGAGCAGTTCTTC. It specifies CASSPRGTSDEQFF.

This clonotype occurred many times. The chain combines TRBV3-1 with TRBJ2-3, with D perhaps TRBD2 (6 bases). With 4 bases removed from V and 6 bases from J, the gap between germline ends came to 17 bases. The germline V gene encodes CDR1 LGHDT and CDR2 YNNKEL (reference sequence). This CDR3 contains 15 residues. The CDR3 loop reads CASSRGDPMRDTQYF. The CDR3, as DNA: TGTGCCAGCAGCCGGGGGGACCCTATGAGGGATACGCAGTATTTT.

This clonotype was seen many times. The chain combines TRBV5-1 with TRBJ2-3; TRBD1 is a possible D gene (5 bases). With 0 bases removed from V and 3 bases from J, the gap between germline ends came to 11 bases. CDR3 size: 15 residues. Germline V gives CDR1 SGHRS, CDR2 YFSETQ. CDR3 in DNA: TGCGCCAGCAGCTTGGCCTGGCAGGGAACAGATACGCAGTATTTT. This gives the protein CASSLAWQGTDTQYF. Using reference TRBV5-1 and TRBJ2-3 for the parts outside the CDR3, the full variable domain is KAGVTQTPRYLIKTRGQQVTLSCSPISGHRSVSWYQQTPGQGLQFLFEYFSETQRNKGNFPGRFSGRQFSNSRSEMNVSTLELGDSALYLCASSLAWQGTDTQYFGPGTRLTVL.

About this clonotype: A read error may account for a junction end that differs from germline. This chain connects TRBV12-3 or TRBV12-4 to TRBJ1-2; D is unresolved. The CDR3 totals 12 residues. The CDR3 sequence: CASSLGLYGDTF. The CDR3, as DNA: TGTGCCAGCAGTTTGGGTCTTTATGGCGACACCTTC.

The sample holds many counts of this clonotype. The gene calls are TRBV6-1 and TRBJ1-5, with 7 bases identical to TRBD1. The CDR3 runs 13 residues. Germline V gene sequence: CDR1 MNHNS, CDR2 SASEGT. The V segment lost 3 bases and the J segment 11 bases; nucleotides outside the gene matches: 7. CDR3 protein: CASSDRGIGAQHF. The CDR3 nucleotides are TGTGCCAGCAGTGACAGGGGGATCGGAGCCCAGCATTTT.

This clonotype has a count of ten or more. V usage is TRBV5-1 and J usage is TRBJ2-3; a weak D match, TRBD1 (5 bases). CDR1 SGHRS and CDR2 YFSETQ come from the germline V gene. CDR3 length: 13 amino acids. V was pared by 4 bases and J by 2 bases, with 8 bases between. CDR3 sequence (DNA): TGCGCCAGCAGCCTGGACATCACAGATACGCAGTATTTT. Its protein is CASSLDITDTQYF.

There are many counts of this clonotype. The chain joins TRBV18 to TRBJ2-3; D call uncertain. Germline CDR1 KGHSH, CDR2 LQKENI. V was clipped by 0 bases and J by 4 bases, with 2 bases between them. The CDR3 runs to 12 residues. CDR3 in amino acids: CASSPPADTQYF. In DNA form, the CDR3 reads TGTGCCAGCTCACCACCGGCAGATACGCAGTATTTT.